Following are 10 T cell receptor beta chains from one sample sequenced in a study of cytomegalovirus exposure and HLA in healthy donors. Use of 60 Vbeta and 13 Jbeta primers characterized the PCR. TCRdb keeps only in-frame clones here, not all; method: immunoSEQ multiplex PCR. The sample has 150,000 to 160,000 clones, 70% to 80% seen once; the top ten hold 10% to 15%. The sample taken for sequencing was PBMCs. These receptors were obtained from a man aged 25 to 45 in good health and CMV-seropositive.

The chain has TRBV19 and TRBJ1-1; TRBD1 matches 7 bases. This CDR3 region has 12 residues. Germline V gives CDR1 LNHDA, CDR2 SQIVND (reference sequence). V lost 10 bases, J lost 1 base, and 3 bases stayed unmatched. Here the CDR3 DNA reads TGTGCCACAGGGGGACAGAACACTGAAGCTTTCTTT. Translated, it gives CATGGQNTEAFF.

The CDR3 nucleotides read TGTGCCAGCAGCGTTGCGTCTACTAATGAAAAACTGTTTTTT. It yields the protein CASSVASTNEKLFF. The V and J genes are TRBV9 and TRBJ1-4; D is unresolved. This CDR3 contains 14 residues. The germline CDR1 and CDR2 sequences are SGDLS and YYNGEE. Trimming left V 2 bases short and J 2 bases short, with 7 bases between.

This chain joins TRBV29-1 and TRBJ2-5; tentative D call: TRBD1 (5 bases). The CDR3 is 13 residues long. The V end lost 5 bases, the J end lost 2 bases, and 12 bases lay between the germline ends. Germline CDR1 and CDR2: SQVTM and ANQGSEA. The CDR3 coding sequence is TGCAGCGTTCCGAAAAAGGGGCAAGAGACCCAGTACTTC. Protein: CSVPKKGQETQYF.

This clone was seen a handful of times. The V call is TRBV2, the J call TRBJ2-7, with 9 bases that match TRBD1. The V and J ends lost 2 bases and 3 bases, in that order; junction bases with no gene match: 11. Germline lookup yields CDR1 SNHLY and CDR2 FYNNEI. CDR3 size: 17 residues. CDR3 residues: CASSERAAGTGSYEQYF. In DNA, the CDR3 is TGTGCCAGCAGTGAAAGGGCCGCCGGGACAGGGAGCTACGAGCAGTACTTC.

This clone was observed a handful of times. The chain joins TRBV10-3 to TRBJ2-1, with D unresolved. V was shortened by 2 bases and J by 9 bases, with 14 bases between the two germline ends. The V gene's germline CDR1 is ENHRY and CDR2 SYGVKD. This CDR3 region has 14 residues. The CDR3 region has the DNA TGTGCCATCAGTGAGCAAAATGGAGTAAGTGAGCAGTTCTTC. Amino acids: CAISEQNGVSEQFF.

The chain has TRBV4-2 and TRBJ2-3, with 10 bases matching TRBD2. Germline CDR1 LGHNA, CDR2 YNFKEQ. The CDR3 covers 17 residues. After removal of 0 bases from V and 1 base from J, the junction contained 4 bases not matched to a gene. The CDR3 sequence is CASSQELSGRRTDTQYF. The CDR3 DNA sequence: TGTGCCAGCAGCCAAGAACTTAGCGGGAGGCGCACAGATACGCAGTATTTT.

This rearrangement joins TRBV7-9 to TRBJ2-5, with D maybe TRBD2 (5 bases). The germline V gene has CDR1 SEHNR and CDR2 FQNEAQ (reference sequence). Between the trimmed V and J ends, which lost 2 bases and 5 bases, there was a span of 12 bases. The CDR3 consists of 14 residues. CDR3 DNA sequence: TGTGCCAGCAGCTTAAGGGAGATTCAGGAGACCCAGTACTTC. Translation: CASSLREIQETQYF.

This chain links TRBV6-1 with TRBJ2-3; no reliable D call. Germline CDR1 MNHNS, CDR2 SASEGT. V gave up 7 bases and J gave up 6 bases, with 5 bases separating them. This CDR3 region has 10 residues. CDR3 sequence (DNA): TGTGCCAGCACTCCGGATACGCAGTATTTT. Protein product: CASTPDTQYF.

The chain has TRBV11-3 and TRBJ1-4; D uncertain. V lost 1 base and J lost 6, with 6 bases in between. The CDR3 is 13 amino acids. CDR1 and CDR2 (germline): SGHNT, YENEEA. For the CDR3, the DNA is TGTGCCAGCAGCTTAGGCCCGGATGAAAAACTGTTTTTT. As protein: CASSLGPDEKLFF. Based on the CDR3 plus reference TRBV11-3 and TRBJ1-4, the full variable domain is EAGVVQSPRYKIIEKKQPVAFWCNPISGHNTLYWYLQNLGQGPELLIRYENEEAVDDSQLPKDRFSAERLKGVDSTLKIQPAELGDSAVYLCASSLGPDEKLFFGSGTQLSVL.

The gene calls are TRBV7-3 and TRBJ1-1; D remains ambiguous. The germline V gene has CDR1 SGHTA and CDR2 FQGTGA. The V end was cut by 5 bases, the J end by 2 bases, with 9 bases between. The CDR3 has 13 residues. The CDR3 bases are TGTGCCAGCAGCGTCGGGATCAACACTGAAGCTTTCTTT. It codes for CASSVGINTEAFF.